The clone carrying this T cell receptor (beta chain) was observed a single time. Produced via immunoSEQ multiplex PCR; TCRdb's table is partial and in-frame only. The repertoire holds roughly 2 million clones, about 95% seen once, with about 1.1% in the top ten. The data were taken from a study of shared clonotypes between healthy human individuals. As defined, naive CD8 cells were CD45RO-negative and positively selected for CCR7, with terminally differentiated effector memory CD45RA+ cells excluded. This CDR3 region has 16 residues. V gave up 4 bases and J gave up 4 bases; unmatched junction bases: 10. The germline CDR1 and CDR2 sequences are MNHNS and SASEGT.

The rearrangement uses TRBV6-1 and TRBJ2-3, with 8 bases aligning to TRBD2. The TCR was taken from a man aged 18 to 35 in good health. Specimen: naive CD8+ T cells sorted from blood. The CDR3 coding sequence is TGTGCCAGCAGTGTGGGGAGCGGGAGAGGGTCAGATACGCAGTATTTT. It codes for CASSVGSGRGSDTQYF.